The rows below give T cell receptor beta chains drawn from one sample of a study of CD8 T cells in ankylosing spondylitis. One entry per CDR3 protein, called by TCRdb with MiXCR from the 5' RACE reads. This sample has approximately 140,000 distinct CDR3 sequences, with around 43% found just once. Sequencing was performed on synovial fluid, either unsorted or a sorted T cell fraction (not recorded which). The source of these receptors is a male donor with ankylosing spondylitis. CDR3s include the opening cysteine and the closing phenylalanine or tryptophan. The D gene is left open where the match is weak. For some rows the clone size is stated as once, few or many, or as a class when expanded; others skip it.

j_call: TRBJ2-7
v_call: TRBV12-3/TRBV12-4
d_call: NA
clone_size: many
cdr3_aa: CASSLLQGPSSYEQYF
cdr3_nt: TGTGCCAGCAGTCTCCTCCAGGGGCCCAGCTCCTACGAGCAGTACTTC

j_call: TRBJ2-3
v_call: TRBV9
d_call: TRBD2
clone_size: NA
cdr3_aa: CASSVGPAGARTDTQYF
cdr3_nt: TGTGCCAGCAGCGTAGGCCCAGCGGGGGCCCGCACAGATACGCAGTATTTT

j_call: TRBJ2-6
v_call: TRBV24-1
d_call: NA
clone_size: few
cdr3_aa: CATRAGSGANVLTF
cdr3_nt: TGTGCCACCAGGGCGGGGTCTGGGGCCAACGTCCTGACTTTC

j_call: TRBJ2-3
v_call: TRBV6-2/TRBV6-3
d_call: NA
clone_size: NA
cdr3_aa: CASSYSPLVLTDTQYF
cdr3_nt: TGTGCCAGCAGTTACTCGCCTTTGGTCCTCACAGATACGCAGTATTTT

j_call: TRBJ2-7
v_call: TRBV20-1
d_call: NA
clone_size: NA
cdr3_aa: CSARRGGNDYEQYF
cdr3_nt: TGCAGTGCTAGGAGGGGTGGCAACGACTACGAGCAGTACTTC

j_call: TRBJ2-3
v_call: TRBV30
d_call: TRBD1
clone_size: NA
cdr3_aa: CAWSLPSTGRADTQYF
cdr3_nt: TGTGCCTGGAGTCTACCCTCGACAGGGCGTGCAGATACGCAGTATTTT

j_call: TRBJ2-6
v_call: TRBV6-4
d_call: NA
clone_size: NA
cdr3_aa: CASTQELSGANVLTF
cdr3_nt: TGTGCCAGCACACAGGAGCTCTCTGGGGCCAACGTCCTGACTTTC

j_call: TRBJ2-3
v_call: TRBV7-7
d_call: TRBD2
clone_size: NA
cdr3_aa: CASSTQGRLAGIDTQYF
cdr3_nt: TGTGCCAGCAGCACACAGGGGAGACTAGCGGGAATAGATACGCAGTATTTT

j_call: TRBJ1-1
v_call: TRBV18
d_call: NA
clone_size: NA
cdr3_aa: CASSPPAGNTEAFF
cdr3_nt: TGTGCCAGCTCACCACCTGCCGGGAACACTGAAGCTTTCTTT

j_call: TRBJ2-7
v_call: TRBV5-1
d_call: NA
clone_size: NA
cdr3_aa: CASSLWVLNEQYF
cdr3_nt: TGCGCCAGCAGCTTGTGGGTGTTGAACGAGCAGTACTTC

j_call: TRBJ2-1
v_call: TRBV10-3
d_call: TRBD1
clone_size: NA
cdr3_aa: CAISELLQGARNEQFF
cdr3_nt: TGTGCCATCAGTGAGCTTTTGCAGGGGGCGAGGAATGAGCAGTTCTTC

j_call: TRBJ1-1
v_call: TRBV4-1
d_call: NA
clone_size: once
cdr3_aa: CASSQPTPKRGFGGEAFF
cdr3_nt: TGCGCCAGCAGCCAACCAACCCCAAAGAGGGGGTTTGGAGGTGAAGCTTTCTTT

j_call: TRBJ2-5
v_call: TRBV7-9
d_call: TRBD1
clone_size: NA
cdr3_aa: CASSPRGDRGYQETQYF
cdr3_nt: TGTGCCAGCAGCCCAAGGGGTGACAGGGGGTATCAAGAGACCCAGTACTTC

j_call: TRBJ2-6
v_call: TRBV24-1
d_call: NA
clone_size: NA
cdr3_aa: CATSDEHPSGANVLTF
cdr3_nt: TGTGCCACCAGTGACGAACATCCCTCTGGGGCCAACGTCCTGACTTTC

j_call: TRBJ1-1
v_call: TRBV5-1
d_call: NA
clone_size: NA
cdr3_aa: CASRKGRGTEAFF
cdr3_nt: TGCGCCAGCAGAAAAGGGCGGGGGACTGAAGCTTTCTTT

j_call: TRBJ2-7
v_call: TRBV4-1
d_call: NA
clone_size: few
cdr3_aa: CASSQEMGTVGEQYF
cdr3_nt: TGCGCCAGCAGCCAAGAAATGGGAACAGTAGGCGAGCAGTACTTC

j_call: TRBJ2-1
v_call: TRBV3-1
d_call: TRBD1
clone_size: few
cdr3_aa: CASSQESLSAGGVWGVDEQFF
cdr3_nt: TGTGCCAGCAGCCAAGAGTCCCTTTCGGCAGGGGGCGTTTGGGGCGTCGATGAGCAGTTCTTC

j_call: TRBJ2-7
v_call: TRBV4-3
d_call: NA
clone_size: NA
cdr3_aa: CASSPRLSSYEQYF
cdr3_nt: TGCGCCAGCAGCCCCCGTCTTAGCTCCTACGAGCAGTACTTC

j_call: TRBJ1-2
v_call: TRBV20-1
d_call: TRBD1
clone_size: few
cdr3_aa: CSAREVGDSYGYTF
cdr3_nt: TGCAGTGCTAGAGAAGTTGGGGACAGCTATGGCTACACCTTC

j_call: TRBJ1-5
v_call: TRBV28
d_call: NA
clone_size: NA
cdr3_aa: CASSFAGALDHPQHF
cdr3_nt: TGTGCCAGCAGTTTTGCAGGGGCGCTGGATCACCCCCAGCATTTT

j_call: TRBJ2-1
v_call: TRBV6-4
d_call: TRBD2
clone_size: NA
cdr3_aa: CASSDSSLADYNEQFF
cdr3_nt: TGTGCCAGCAGTGACTCTAGTCTAGCGGACTACAATGAGCAGTTCTTC

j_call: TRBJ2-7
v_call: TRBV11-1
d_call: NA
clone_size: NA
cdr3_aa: CASSLAGTVKLGHQRGPSYEQYF
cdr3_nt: TGTGCCAGCAGCTTAGCGGGGACTGTCAAATTGGGGCACCAGAGGGGCCCATCCTACGAGCAGTACTTC

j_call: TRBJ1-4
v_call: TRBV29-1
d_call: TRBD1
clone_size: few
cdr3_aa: CSVTGGAGVTNEKLFF
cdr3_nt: TGCAGCGTAACAGGGGGCGCAGGGGTGACTAATGAAAAACTGTTTTTT

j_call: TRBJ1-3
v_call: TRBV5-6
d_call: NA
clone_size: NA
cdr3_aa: CASGISGNTIYF
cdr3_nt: TGTGCCAGCGGGATCTCTGGAAACACCATATATTTT

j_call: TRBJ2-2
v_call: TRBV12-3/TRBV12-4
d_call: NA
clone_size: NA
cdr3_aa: CASTSVPGELFF
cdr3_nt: TGTGCCAGTACGAGCGTCCCCGGGGAGCTGTTTTTT

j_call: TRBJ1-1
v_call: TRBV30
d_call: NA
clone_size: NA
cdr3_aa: CAWSVRWGFGTEAFF
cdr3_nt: TGTGCCTGGAGTGTACGGTGGGGATTTGGCACTGAAGCTTTCTTT

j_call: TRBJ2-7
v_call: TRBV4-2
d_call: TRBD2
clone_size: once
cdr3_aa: CASSLFGLAGVYEQYF
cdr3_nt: TGTGCCAGCAGCCTATTCGGACTAGCGGGAGTTTACGAGCAGTACTTC

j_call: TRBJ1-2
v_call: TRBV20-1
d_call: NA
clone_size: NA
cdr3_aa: CSAWTASNYGYTF
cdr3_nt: TGCAGTGCCTGGACAGCGTCTAACTATGGCTACACCTTC

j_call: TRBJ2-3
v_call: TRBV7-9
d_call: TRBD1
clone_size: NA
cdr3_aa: CASSTNSGTDTDTQYF
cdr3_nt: TGTGCCAGCAGCACTAACTCCGGGACAGACACAGATACGCAGTATTTT

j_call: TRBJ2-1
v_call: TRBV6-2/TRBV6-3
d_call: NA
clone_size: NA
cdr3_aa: CASSYFASSYNEQFF
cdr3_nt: TGTGCCAGCAGTTACTTCGCTAGCTCCTACAATGAGCAGTTCTTC

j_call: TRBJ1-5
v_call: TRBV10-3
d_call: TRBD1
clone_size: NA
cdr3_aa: CAISTRGLNNQPQHF
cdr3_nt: TGTGCCATCAGTACCAGGGGGCTTAACAATCAGCCCCAGCATTTT

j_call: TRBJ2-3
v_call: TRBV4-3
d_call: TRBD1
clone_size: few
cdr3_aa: CASSPGTDPDTQYF
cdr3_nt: TGCGCCAGCAGCCCCGGGACAGATCCAGATACGCAGTATTTT

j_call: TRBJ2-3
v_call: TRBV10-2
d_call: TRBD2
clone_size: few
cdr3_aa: CASSYLAGSTDTQYF
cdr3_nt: TGCGCCAGCAGTTACCTAGCGGGAAGCACAGATACGCAGTATTTT

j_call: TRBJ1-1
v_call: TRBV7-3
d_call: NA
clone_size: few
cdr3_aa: CASSPWGGTEAFF
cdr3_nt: TGTGCCAGCAGTCCGTGGGGGGGGACTGAAGCTTTCTTT

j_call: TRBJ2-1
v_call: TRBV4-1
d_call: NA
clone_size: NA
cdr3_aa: CASSQGELGNEQFF
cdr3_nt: TGCGCCAGCAGCCAGGGGGAGCTGGGGAATGAGCAGTTCTTC

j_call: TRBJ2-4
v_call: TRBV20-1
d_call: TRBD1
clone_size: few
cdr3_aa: CSASGTATGGGWDIQYF
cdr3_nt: TGCAGTGCTAGTGGAACCGCGACAGGGGGCGGTTGGGACATTCAGTACTTC

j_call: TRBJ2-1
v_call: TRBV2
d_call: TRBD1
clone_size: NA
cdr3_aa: CARTSDRGFPFFNEQFF
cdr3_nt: TGTGCCAGGACCTCGGACAGGGGTTTTCCCTTTTTCAATGAGCAGTTCTTC

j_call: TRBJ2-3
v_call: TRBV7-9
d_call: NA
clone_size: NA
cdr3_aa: CASSLDESPDTQYF
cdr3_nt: TGTGCCAGCAGCTTAGATGAGAGTCCAGATACGCAGTATTTT

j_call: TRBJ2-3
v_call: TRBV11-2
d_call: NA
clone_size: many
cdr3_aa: CASSLDPPGTAGDTQYF
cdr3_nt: TGTGCCAGCAGCTTAGATCCCCCAGGGACGGCCGGGGATACGCAGTATTTT